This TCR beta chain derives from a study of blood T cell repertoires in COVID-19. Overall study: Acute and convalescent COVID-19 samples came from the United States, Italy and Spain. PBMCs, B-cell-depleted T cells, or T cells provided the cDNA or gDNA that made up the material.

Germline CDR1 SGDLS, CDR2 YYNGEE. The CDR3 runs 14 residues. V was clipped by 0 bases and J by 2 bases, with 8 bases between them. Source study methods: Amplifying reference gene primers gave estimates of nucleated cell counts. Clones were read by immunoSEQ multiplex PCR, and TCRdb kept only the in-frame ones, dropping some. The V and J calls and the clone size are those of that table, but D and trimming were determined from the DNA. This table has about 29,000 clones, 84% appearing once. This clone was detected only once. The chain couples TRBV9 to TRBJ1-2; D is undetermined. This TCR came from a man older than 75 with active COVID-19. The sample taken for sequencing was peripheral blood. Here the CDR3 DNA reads TGTGCCAGCAGCGTAGGTCGGGGAAACTATGGCTACACCTTC. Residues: CASSVGRGNYGYTF.